This TCR beta chain derives from a study of blood T cell repertoires in COVID-19. Study details: Samples of COVID-19 (acute and convalescent) were obtained from the United States, Italy and Spain. Sources were T cells, B-cell-depleted T cells, or PBMCs; the material itself was cDNA or gDNA.

Per the study methods: Reference gene primer amplification yielded estimated nucleated cell counts. Some clones are missing from TCRdb's copy, which holds only in-frame ones; the method was immunoSEQ multiplex PCR. That table furnishes V, J and clone size, whereas the DNA furnished D and trimming. Of 90,000 to 100,000 clones in the sample, 70% to 90% are singletons; the top ten hold 4% to 5%. CDR1 SGDLS and CDR2 YYNGEE come from the germline V gene. CDR3 size: 18 residues. V lost 3 bases to trimming and J lost 3 bases, with 24 bases between them. The receptor was isolated from a man in his 70s with acute or convalescent COVID-19. The chain joins TRBV9 to TRBJ1-2; possible D gene TRBD1, 5 bases. The sample comprised peripheral blood. CDR3 coding DNA: TGTGCCAGCAGCGATGAGTCAGGGAGGGGACTTATCGACTATGGCTACACCTTC. This sequence encodes CASSDESGRGLIDYGYTF.